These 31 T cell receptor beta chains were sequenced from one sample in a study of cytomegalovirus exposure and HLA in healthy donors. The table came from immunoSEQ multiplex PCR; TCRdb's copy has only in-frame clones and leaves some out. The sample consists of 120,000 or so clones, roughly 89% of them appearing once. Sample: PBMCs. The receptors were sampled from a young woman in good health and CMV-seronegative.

The CDR3 DNA reads TGTGCCAGCAGCCCCACGGGGGGAGCGTCGGGCCACGAGCAGTACTTC. This sequence encodes CASSPTGGASGHEQYF. This chain joins TRBV5-4 and TRBJ2-7, with 7 bases fitting TRBD2. Germline V gene data show CDR1 as SGHNT and CDR2 as YYREEE (reference sequence). There are 16 residues in the CDR3. Trimming took 4 bases from V and 5 from J; bases not matched to a gene: 15.

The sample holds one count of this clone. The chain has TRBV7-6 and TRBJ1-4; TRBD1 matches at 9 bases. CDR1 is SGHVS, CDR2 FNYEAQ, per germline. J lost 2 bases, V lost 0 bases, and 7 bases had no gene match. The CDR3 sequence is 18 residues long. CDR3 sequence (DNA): TGTGCCAGCAGCTTAGCCCCGGGACAGGGAGAGACTAATGAAAAACTGTTTTTT. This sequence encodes CASSLAPGQGETNEKLFF.

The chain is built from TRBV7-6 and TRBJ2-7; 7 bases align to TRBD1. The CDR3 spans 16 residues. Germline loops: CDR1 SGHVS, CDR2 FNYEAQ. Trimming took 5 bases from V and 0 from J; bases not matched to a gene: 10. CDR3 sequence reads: CASSVFDRDSSYEQYF. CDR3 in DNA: TGTGCCAGCAGCGTCTTCGACCGGGACAGCTCCTACGAGCAGTACTTC.

CDR3 sequence: CASSGRADRETEAFF. In nucleotides, the CDR3 is TGTGCCAGCAGTGGGCGGGCAGACAGGGAGACTGAAGCTTTCTTT. J is TRBJ1-1 and V is TRBV2; 7 nucleotides agree with TRBD1. The germline gives CDR1 SNHLY, CDR2 FYNNEI. V lost 4 bases and J lost 5; bases outside the gene matches: 10. The CDR3 totals 15 residues. The complete variable domain, with remaining parts taken from reference TRBV2 and TRBJ1-1, reads EPEVTQTPSHQVTQMGQEVILRCVPISNHLYFYWYRQILGQKVEFLVSFYNNEISEKSEIFDDQFSVERPDGSNFTLKIRSTKLEDSAMYFCASSGRADRETEAFFGQGTRLTVV.

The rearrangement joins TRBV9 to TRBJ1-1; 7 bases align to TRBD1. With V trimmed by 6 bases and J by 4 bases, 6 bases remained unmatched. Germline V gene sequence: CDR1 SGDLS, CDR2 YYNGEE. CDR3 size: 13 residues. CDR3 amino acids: CASNPTGATEAFF. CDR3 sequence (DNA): TGTGCCAGCAACCCCACAGGGGCCACTGAAGCTTTCTTT.

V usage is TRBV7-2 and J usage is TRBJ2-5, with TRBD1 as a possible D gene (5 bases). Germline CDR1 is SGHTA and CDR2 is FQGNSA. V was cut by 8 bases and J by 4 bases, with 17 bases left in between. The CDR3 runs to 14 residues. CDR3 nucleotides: TGTGCCAGCCACTCAGGGATCGAGGCAGAGACCCAGTACTTC. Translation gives CASHSGIEAETQYF. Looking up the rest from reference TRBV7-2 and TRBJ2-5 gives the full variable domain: GAGVSQSPSNKVTEKGKDVELRCDPISGHTALYWYRQSLGQGLEFLIYFQGNSAPDKSGLPSDRFSAERTGGSVSTLTIQRTQQEDSAVYLCASHSGIEAETQYFGPGTRLLVL.

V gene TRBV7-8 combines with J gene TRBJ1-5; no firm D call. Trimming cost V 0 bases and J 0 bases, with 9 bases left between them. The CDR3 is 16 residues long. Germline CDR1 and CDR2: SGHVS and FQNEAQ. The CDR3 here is CASSLARVYSNQPQHF. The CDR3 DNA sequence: TGTGCCAGCAGCTTAGCGCGAGTTTATAGCAATCAGCCCCAGCATTTT.

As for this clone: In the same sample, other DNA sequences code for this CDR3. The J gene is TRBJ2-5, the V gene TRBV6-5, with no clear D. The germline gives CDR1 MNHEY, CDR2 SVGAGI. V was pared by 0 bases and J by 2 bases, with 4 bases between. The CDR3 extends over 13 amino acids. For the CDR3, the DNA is TGTGCCAGCAGTTACTCCCTACAAGAGACCCAGTACTTC. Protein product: CASSYSLQETQYF.

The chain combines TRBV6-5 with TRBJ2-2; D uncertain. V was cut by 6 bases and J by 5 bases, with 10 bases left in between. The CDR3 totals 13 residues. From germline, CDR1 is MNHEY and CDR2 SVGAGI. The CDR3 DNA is TGTGCCAGCAGAATCGATCGGACCGGGGAGCTGTTTTTT. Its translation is CASRIDRTGELFF.

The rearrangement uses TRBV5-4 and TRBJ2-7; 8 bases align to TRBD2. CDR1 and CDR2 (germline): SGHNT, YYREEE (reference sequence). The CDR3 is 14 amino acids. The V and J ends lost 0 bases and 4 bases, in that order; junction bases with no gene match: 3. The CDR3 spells CASSLASGRYEQYF. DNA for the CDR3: TGTGCCAGCAGCTTGGCTAGCGGGCGATACGAGCAGTACTTC.

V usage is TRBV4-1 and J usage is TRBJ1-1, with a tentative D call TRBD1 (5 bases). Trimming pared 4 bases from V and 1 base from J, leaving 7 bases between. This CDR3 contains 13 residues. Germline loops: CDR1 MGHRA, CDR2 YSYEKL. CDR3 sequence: CASSPGGNTEAFF. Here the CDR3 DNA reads TGCGCCAGCAGCCCGGGGGGGAACACTGAAGCTTTCTTT.

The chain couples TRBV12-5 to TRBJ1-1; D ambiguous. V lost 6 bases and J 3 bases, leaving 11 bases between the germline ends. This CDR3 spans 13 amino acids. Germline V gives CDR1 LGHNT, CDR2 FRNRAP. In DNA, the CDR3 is TGTGCTAGTGGGGAGGTGGGGTACACTGAAGCTTTCTTT. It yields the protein CASGEVGYTEAFF.

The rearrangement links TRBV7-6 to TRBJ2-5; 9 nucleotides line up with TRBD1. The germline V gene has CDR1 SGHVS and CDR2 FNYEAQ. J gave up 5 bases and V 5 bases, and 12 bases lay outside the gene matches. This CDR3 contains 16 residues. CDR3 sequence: CASSPTGTGWDETQYF. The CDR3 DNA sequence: TGTGCCAGCAGCCCCACAGGGACAGGGTGGGATGAGACCCAGTACTTC.

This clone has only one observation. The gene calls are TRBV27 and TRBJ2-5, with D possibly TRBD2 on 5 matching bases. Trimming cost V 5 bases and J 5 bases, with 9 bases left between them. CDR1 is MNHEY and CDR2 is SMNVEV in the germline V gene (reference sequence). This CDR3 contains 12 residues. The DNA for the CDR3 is TGTGCCAGCAGTCCTGGGGAGGAGACCCAGTACTTC. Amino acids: CASSPGEETQYF.

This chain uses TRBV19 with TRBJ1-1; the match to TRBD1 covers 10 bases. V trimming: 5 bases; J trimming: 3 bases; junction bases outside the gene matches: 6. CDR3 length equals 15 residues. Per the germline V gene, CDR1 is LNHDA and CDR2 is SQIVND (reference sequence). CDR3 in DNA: TGTGCCAGTAGTGCCAGACAGGGGGCCTACACTGAAGCTTTCTTT. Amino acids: CASSARQGAYTEAFF.

The CDR3 region has the DNA TGTGCCAGCAGTTTCAGCGGGGGGGCCAGAGAGCAGTACTTC. This encodes CASSFSGGAREQYF. The chain carries TRBV27 and TRBJ2-7, with 10 nucleotides matching TRBD2. Germline assignment: CDR1 MNHEY and CDR2 SMNVEV (reference sequence). The CDR3 consists of 14 residues. The trim removed 3 bases at V and 7 bases at J, leaving 6 bases unmatched.

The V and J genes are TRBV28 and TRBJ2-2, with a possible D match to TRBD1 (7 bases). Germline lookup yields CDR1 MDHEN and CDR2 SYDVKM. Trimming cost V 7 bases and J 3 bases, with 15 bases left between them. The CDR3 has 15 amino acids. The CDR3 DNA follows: TGTGCCAGCACCTGGACAGGAGGGGACACCGGGGAGCTGTTTTTT. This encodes CASTWTGGDTGELFF. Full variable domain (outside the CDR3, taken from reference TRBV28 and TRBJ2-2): DVKVTQSSRYLVKRTGEKVFLECVQDMDHENMFWYRQDPGLGLRLIYFSYDVKMKEKGDIPEGYSVSREKKERFSLILESASTNQTSMYLCASTWTGGDTGELFFGEGSRLTVL.

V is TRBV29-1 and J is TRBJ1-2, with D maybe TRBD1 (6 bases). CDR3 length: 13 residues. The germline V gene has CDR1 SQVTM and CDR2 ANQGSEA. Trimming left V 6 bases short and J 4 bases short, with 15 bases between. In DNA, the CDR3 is TGCAGCGTAGCCGTCGGGACAACCTATGGCTACACCTTC. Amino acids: CSVAVGTTYGYTF.

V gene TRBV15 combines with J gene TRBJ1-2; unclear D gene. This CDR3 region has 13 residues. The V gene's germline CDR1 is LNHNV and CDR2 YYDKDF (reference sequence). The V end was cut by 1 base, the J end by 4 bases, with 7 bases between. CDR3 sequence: CATSRARSYGYTF. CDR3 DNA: TGTGCCACCAGCAGAGCTCGGAGCTATGGCTACACCTTC.

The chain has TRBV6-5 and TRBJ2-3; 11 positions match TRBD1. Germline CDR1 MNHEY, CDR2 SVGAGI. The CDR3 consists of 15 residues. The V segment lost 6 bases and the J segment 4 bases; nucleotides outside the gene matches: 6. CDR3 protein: CASRRDRGASDTQYF. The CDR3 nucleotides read TGTGCCAGCAGACGGGACAGGGGGGCGTCAGATACGCAGTATTTT.

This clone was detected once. The CDR3 loop is CASSPGTVPDTQYF. For the CDR3, the DNA is TGTGCCAGCAGCCCCGGGACAGTCCCCGATACGCAGTATTTT. The V call is TRBV6-4, the J call TRBJ2-3; 7 nucleotides line up with TRBD1. The CDR3 runs to 14 residues. V lost 6 bases to trimming and J lost 6 bases; unmatched junction nucleotides: 9. Per the germline V gene, CDR1 is MRHNA and CDR2 is SNTAGT.

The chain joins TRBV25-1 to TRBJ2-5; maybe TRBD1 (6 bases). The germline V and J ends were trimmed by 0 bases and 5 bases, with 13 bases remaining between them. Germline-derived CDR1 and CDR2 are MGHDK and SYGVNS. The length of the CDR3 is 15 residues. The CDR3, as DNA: TGTGCCAGCAGTGAATATATCGACAGGAAGGAGACCCAGTACTTC. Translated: CASSEYIDRKETQYF.

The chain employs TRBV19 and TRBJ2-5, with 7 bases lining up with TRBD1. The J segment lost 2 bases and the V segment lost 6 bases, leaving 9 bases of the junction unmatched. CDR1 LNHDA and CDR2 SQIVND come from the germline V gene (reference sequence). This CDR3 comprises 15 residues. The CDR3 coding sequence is TGTGCCAGTAGCACCACCGGGACAGCTCAAGAGACCCAGTACTTC. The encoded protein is CASSTTGTAQETQYF.

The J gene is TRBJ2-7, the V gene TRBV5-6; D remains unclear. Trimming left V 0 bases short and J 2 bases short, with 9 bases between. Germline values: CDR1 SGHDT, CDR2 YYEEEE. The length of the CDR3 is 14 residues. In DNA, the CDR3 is TGTGCCAGCAGCTTGGGCGCTGATCCCTACGAGCAGTACTTC. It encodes CASSLGADPYEQYF. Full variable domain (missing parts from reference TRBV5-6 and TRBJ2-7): DAGVTQSPTHLIKTRGQQVTLRCSPKSGHDTVSWYQQALGQGPQFIFQYYEEEERQRGNFPDRFSGHQFPNYSSELNVNALLLGDSALYLCASSLGADPYEQYFGPGTRLTVT.

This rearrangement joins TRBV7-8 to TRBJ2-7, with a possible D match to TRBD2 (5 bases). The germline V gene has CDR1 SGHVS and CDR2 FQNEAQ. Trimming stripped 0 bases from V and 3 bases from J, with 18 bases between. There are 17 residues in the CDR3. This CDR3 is CASSLAKWETEIYEQYF. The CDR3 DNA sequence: TGTGCCAGCAGCTTAGCGAAATGGGAGACGGAGATCTACGAGCAGTACTTC.

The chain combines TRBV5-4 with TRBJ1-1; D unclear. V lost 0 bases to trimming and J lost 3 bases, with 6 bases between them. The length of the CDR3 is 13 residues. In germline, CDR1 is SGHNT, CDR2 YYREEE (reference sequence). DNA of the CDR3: TGTGCCAGCAGCTTGGACGACTACACTGAAGCTTTCTTT. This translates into CASSLDDYTEAFF. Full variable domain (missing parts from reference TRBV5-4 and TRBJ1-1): ETGVTQSPTHLIKTRGQQVTLRCSSQSGHNTVSWYQQALGQGPQFIFQYYREEENGRGNFPPRFSGLQFPNYSSELNVNALELDDSALYLCASSLDDYTEAFFGQGTRLTVV.

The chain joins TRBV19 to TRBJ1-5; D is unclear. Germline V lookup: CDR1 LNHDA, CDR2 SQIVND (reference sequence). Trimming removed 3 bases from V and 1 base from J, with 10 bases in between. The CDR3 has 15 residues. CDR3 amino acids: CASSMAIKSNQPQHF. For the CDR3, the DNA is TGTGCCAGTAGTATGGCCATTAAGAGCAATCAGCCCCAGCATTTT.

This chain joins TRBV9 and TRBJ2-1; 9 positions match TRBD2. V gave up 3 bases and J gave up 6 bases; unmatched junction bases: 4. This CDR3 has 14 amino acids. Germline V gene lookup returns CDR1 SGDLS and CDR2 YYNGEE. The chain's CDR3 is CASSARLAVNEQFF. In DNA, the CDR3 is TGTGCCAGCAGCGCCCGACTAGCGGTCAATGAGCAGTTCTTC.

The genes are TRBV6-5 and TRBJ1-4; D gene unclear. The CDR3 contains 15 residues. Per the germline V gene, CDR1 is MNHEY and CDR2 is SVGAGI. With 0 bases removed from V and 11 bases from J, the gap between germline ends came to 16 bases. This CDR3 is CASSYSGGIGRKLFF. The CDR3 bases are TGTGCCAGCAGTTACTCGGGCGGAATTGGGAGGAAACTGTTTTTT.

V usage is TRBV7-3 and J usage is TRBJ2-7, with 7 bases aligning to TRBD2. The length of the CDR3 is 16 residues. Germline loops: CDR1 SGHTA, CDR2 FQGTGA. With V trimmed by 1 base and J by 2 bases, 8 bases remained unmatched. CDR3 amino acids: CASSLIRAGLTYEQYF. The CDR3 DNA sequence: TGTGCCAGCAGCTTAATTCGTGCGGGACTAACCTACGAGCAGTACTTC.

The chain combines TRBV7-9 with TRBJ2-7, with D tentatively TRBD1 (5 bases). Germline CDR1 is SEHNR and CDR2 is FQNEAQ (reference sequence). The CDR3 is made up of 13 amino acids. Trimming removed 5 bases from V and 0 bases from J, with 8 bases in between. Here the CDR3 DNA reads TGTGCCAGCAGCGCGACAGCCTCCTACGAGCAGTACTTC. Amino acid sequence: CASSATASYEQYF.